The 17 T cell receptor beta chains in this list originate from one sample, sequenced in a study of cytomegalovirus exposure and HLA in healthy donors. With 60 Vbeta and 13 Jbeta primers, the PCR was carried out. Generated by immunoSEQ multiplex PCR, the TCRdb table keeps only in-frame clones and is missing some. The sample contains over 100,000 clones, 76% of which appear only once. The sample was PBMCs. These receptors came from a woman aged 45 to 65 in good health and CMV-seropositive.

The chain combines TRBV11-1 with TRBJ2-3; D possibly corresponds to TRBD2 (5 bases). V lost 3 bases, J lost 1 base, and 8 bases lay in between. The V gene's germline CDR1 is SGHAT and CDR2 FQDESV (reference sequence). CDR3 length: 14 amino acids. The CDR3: CASSLAGGTDTQYF. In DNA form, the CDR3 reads TGTGCCAGCAGCTTGGCCGGGGGCACAGATACGCAGTATTTT. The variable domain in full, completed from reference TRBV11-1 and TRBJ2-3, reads EAEVAQSPRYKITEKSQAVAFWCDPISGHATLYWYRQILGQGPELLVQFQDESVVDDSQLPKDRFSAERLKGVDSTLKIQPAELGDSAMYLCASSLAGGTDTQYFGPGTRLTVL.

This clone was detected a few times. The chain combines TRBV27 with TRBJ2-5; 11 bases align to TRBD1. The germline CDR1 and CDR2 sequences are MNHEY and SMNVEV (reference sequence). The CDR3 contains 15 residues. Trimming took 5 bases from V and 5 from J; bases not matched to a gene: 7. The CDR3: CASSPDRGQGETQYF. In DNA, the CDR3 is TGTGCCAGCAGTCCGGACAGGGGGCAGGGGGAGACCCAGTACTTC.

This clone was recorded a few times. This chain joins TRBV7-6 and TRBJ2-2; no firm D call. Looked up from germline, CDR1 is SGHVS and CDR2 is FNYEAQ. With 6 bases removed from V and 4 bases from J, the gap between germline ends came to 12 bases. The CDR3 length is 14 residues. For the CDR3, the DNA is TGTGCCAGCAGTTCGTTCACGGGCACCGGGGAGCTGTTTTTT. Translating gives CASSSFTGTGELFF.

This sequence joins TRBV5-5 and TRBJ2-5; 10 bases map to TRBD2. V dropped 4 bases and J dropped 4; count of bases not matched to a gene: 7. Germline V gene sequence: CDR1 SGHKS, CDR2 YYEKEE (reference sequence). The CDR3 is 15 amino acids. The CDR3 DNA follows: TGTGCCAGCAGCCGACTAGCGGGTGTGGCAGAGACCCAGTACTTC. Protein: CASSRLAGVAETQYF.

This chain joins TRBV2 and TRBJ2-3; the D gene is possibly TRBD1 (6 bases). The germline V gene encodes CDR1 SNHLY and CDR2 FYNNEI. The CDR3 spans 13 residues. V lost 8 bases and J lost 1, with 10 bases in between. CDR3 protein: CASLQGGTDTQYF. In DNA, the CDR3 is TGTGCCAGCTTACAGGGAGGCACAGATACGCAGTATTTT.

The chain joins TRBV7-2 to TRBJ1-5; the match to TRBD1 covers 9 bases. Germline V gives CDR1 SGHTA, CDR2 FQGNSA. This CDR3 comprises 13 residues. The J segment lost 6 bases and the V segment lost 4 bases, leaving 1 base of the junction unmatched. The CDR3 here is CASSSDRGQPQHF. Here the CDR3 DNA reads TGTGCCAGCAGCTCGGACAGGGGTCAGCCCCAGCATTTT.

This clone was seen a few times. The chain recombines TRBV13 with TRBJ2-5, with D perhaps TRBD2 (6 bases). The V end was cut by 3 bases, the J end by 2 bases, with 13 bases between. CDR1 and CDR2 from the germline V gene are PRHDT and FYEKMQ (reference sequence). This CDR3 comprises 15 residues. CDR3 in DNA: TGTGCCAGCAGCTTTTTCGGGAGCCCTCAAGAGACCCAGTACTTC. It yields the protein CASSFFGSPQETQYF.

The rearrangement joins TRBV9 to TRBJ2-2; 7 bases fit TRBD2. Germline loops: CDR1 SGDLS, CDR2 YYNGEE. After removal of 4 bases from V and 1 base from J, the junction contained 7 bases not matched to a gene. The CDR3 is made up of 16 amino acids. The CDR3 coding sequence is TGTGCCAGCAGCCCGGTCGGCGGGAGGAACACCGGGGAGCTGTTTTTT. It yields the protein CASSPVGGRNTGELFF.

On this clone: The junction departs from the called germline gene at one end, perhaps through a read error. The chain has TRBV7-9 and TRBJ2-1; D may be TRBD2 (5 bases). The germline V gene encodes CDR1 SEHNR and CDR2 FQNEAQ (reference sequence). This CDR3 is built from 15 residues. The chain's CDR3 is CSSSPKLRVGSEQFF. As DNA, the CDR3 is TGTTCCAGCAGCCCTAAACTGAGGGTTGGGAGTGAGCAGTTCTTC.

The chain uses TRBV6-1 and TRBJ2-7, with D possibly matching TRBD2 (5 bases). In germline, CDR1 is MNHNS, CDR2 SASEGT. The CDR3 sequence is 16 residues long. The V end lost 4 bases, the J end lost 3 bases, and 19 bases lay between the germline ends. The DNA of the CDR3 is TGTGCCAGCAGTGTTCTGGGGTCACACGCGGGCTACGAGCAGTACTTC. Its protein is CASSVLGSHAGYEQYF.

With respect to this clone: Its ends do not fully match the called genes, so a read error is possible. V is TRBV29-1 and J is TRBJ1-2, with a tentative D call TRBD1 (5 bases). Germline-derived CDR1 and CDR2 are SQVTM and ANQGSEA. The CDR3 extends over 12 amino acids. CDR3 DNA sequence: TGCAGCGTGCCAACCTCCCCAGGGCCGGAATCCTTC. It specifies CSVPTSPGPESF.

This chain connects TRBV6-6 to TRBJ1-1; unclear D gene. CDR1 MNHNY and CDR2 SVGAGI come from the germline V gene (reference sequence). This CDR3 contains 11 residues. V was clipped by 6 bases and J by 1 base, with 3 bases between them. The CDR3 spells CASRRNTEAFF. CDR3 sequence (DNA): TGTGCCAGCAGGCGGAACACTGAAGCTTTCTTT.

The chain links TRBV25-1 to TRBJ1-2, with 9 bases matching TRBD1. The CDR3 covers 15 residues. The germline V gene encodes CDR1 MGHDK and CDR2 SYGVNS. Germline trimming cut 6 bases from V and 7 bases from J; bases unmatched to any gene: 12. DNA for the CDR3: TGTGCCAGCAGGTCCGGGACAGGGTTCGGTGTTGGCTACACCTTC. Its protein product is CASRSGTGFGVGYTF.

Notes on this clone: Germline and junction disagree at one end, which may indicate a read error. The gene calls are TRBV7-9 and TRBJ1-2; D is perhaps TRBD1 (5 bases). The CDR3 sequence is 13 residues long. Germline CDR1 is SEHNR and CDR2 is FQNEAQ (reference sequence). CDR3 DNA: TGTTCCAGCAGCCCCCCAGGGCTTATTCACTACACCTTC. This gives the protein CSSSPPGLIHYTF.

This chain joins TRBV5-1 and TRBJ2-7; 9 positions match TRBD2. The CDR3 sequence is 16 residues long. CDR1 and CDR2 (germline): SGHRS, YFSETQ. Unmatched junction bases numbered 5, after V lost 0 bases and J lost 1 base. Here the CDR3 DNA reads TGCGCCAGCAGCTTGGAGGTTAGCGGGGGATCCTACGAGCAGTACTTC. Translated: CASSLEVSGGSYEQYF.

The CDR3 region is CASSRQGYEQYF. The CDR3, as DNA: TGTGCCAGCAGTCGTCAGGGTTACGAGCAGTACTTC. V usage is TRBV6-1 and J usage is TRBJ2-7; possible D gene TRBD1, 5 bases. This CDR3 has 12 residues. Trimming took off 5 bases at V and 4 bases at J, with 9 bases between the two ends. Looked up from germline, CDR1 is MNHNS and CDR2 is SASEGT.

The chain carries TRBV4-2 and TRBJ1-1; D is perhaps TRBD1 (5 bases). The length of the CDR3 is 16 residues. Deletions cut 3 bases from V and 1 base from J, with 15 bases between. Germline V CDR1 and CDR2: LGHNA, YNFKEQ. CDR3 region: CASSHQMTDRNTEAFF. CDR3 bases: TGTGCCAGCAGCCACCAGATGACAGATAGGAACACTGAAGCTTTCTTT.